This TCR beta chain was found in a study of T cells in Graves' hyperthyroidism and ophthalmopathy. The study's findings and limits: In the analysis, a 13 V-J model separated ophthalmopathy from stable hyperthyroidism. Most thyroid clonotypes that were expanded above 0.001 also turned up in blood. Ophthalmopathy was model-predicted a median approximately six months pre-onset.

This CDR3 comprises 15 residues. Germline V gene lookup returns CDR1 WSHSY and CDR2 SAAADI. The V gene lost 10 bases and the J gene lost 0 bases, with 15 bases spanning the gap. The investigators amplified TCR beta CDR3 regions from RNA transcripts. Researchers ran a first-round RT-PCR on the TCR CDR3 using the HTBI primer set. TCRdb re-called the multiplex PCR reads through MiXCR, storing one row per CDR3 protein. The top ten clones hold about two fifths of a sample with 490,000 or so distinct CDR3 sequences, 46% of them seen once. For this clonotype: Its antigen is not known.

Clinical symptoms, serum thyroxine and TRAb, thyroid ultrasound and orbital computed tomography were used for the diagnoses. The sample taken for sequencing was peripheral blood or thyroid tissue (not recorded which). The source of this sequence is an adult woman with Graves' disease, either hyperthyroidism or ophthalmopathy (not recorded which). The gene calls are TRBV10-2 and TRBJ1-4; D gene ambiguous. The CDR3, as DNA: TGCGCCACCAGCAGGAGCACAGCAACTAATGAAAAACTGTTTTTT. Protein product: CATSRSTATNEKLFF.